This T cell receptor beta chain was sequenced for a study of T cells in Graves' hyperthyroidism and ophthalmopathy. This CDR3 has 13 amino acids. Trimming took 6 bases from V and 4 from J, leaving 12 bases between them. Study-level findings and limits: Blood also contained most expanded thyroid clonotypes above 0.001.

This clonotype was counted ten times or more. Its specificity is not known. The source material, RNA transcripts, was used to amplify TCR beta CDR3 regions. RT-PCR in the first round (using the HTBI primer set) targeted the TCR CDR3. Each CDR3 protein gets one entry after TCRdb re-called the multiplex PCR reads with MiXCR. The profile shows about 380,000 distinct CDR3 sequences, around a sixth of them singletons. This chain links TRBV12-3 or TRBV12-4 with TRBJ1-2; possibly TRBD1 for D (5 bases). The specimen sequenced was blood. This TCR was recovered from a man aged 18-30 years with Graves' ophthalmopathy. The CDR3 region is CASRPGHTYGYTF. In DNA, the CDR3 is TGTGCCAGCAGGCCAGGACACACCTATGGCTACACCTTC.